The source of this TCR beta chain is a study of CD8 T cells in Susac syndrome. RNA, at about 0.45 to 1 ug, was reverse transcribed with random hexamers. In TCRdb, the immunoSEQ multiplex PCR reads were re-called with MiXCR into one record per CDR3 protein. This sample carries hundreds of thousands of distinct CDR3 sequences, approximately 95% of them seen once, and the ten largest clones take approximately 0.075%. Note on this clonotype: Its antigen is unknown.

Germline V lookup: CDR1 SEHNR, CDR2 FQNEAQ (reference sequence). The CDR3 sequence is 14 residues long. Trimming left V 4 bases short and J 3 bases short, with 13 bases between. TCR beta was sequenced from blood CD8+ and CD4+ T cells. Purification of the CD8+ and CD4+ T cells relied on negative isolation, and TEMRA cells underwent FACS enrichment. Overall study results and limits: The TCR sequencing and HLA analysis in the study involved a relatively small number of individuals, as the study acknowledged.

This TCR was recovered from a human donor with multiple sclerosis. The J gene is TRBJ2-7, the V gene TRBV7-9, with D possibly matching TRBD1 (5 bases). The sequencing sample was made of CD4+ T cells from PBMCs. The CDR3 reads CASSSTEKIYEQYV. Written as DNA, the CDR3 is TGTGCCAGCAGCTCGACAGAGAAGATCTACGAGCAGTACGTC.